The rows below give T cell receptor beta chains drawn from one sample of a study of blood T cell repertoires in COVID-19. The repertoire was sequenced with immunoSEQ multiplex PCR; TCRdb's copy has only in-frame clones and lacks some. The sample yields approximately 360,000 clones, around 90% seen once. The sample comprised peripheral blood. Receptor source: a man younger than 35 with active or convalescent COVID-19. CDR3s include the opening cysteine and the closing phenylalanine or tryptophan.

v_call: TRBV6-1
j_call: TRBJ1-1
cdr3_length: 14
cdr3_aa: CASSEAVMNTEAFF

v_call: TRBV19
j_call: TRBJ1-1
cdr3_length: 16
cdr3_aa: CASSIGHRGLNTEAFF

v_call: TRBV2
j_call: TRBJ2-2
cdr3_length: 17
cdr3_aa: CASYKVTSGLNTGELFF

v_call: TRBV29-1
j_call: TRBJ2-5
cdr3_length: 12
cdr3_aa: CSVVLGRETQYF

v_call: TRBV9
j_call: TRBJ2-7
cdr3_length: 14
cdr3_aa: CASSSRQGAGEQYF

v_call: TRBV28
j_call: TRBJ1-2
cdr3_length: 15
cdr3_aa: CASSLRNPRAGGYTF

v_call: TRBV19
j_call: TRBJ1-1
cdr3_length: 13
cdr3_aa: CASSIPLNTEAFF

v_call: TRBV5-4
j_call: TRBJ1-2
cdr3_length: 14
cdr3_aa: CASSLGQDHYGYTF

v_call: TRBV12-3/TRBV12-4
j_call: TRBJ1-2
cdr3_length: 13
cdr3_aa: CASSFGTPYGYTF

v_call: TRBV6-6
j_call: NA
cdr3_length: 14
cdr3_aa: CASTPTGQGNEQYF

v_call: TRBV7-2
j_call: TRBJ2-2
cdr3_length: 14
cdr3_aa: CASSFIGSTGELFF

v_call: TRBV11-2
j_call: TRBJ2-7
cdr3_length: 12
cdr3_aa: CASSFDFYEQYF

v_call: TRBV6-5
j_call: TRBJ1-1
cdr3_length: 14
cdr3_aa: CASSFGQSNTEAFF

v_call: TRBV5-8
j_call: TRBJ2-1
cdr3_length: 15
cdr3_aa: CASSRTSGGSNEQFF

v_call: TRBV13
j_call: TRBJ1-4
cdr3_length: 16
cdr3_aa: CASSQGPGAGDEKLFF

v_call: TRBV20-1
j_call: TRBJ1-2
cdr3_length: 14
cdr3_aa: CSASRRDSNYGYTF

v_call: TRBV4-1
j_call: TRBJ1-6
cdr3_length: 15
cdr3_aa: CASSQRGQDGSPLHF

v_call: TRBV10-3
j_call: TRBJ2-5
cdr3_length: 14
cdr3_aa: CAISSLESSETQYF

v_call: TRBV6-2/TRBV6-3
j_call: TRBJ1-1
cdr3_length: 14
cdr3_aa: CASSYMAGNTEAFF

v_call: TRBV4-3
j_call: TRBJ2-1
cdr3_length: 15
cdr3_aa: CASSQRRETHNEQFF

v_call: TRBV5-6
j_call: TRBJ1-5
cdr3_length: 14
cdr3_aa: CASSYLGAGQPQHF

v_call: TRBV3-1/TRBV3-2
j_call: TRBJ2-7
cdr3_length: 15
cdr3_aa: CASSQVRTGFYEQYF

v_call: TRBV24-1
j_call: TRBJ2-3
cdr3_length: 14
cdr3_aa: CATTSTSGTDTQYF

v_call: TRBV6-5
j_call: TRBJ2-2
cdr3_length: 15
cdr3_aa: CASGRLAGVTGELFF

v_call: TRBV28
j_call: TRBJ1-1
cdr3_length: 13
cdr3_aa: CASSYGLLTEAFF

v_call: TRBV28
j_call: TRBJ1-5
cdr3_length: 13
cdr3_aa: CASSWTVDQPQHF

v_call: TRBV7-2
j_call: TRBJ2-2
cdr3_length: 16
cdr3_aa: CACPKGAGPYTGELFF

v_call: TRBV24-1
j_call: TRBJ1-2
cdr3_length: 17
cdr3_aa: CATSDDTGTGLSYGYTF

v_call: TRBV28
j_call: TRBJ2-1
cdr3_length: 15
cdr3_aa: CASSPVGTAYNEQFF

v_call: TRBV4-1
j_call: TRBJ2-3
cdr3_length: 14
cdr3_aa: CASSQGQVTDTQYF

v_call: TRBV28
j_call: TRBJ1-4
cdr3_length: 15
cdr3_aa: CASSSLRGGGEKLFF

v_call: TRBV20-1
j_call: TRBJ2-3
cdr3_length: 8
cdr3_aa: CSIDAQYF

v_call: TRBV7-2
j_call: TRBJ2-6
cdr3_length: 19
cdr3_aa: CASRSGLGQGTAGANVLTF

v_call: TRBV4-3
j_call: TRBJ1-5
cdr3_length: 13
cdr3_aa: CASSHVSGGSQHF

v_call: TRBV7-6
j_call: TRBJ1-1
cdr3_length: 14
cdr3_aa: CASSSNAGNTEAFF

v_call: TRBV3-1/TRBV3-2
j_call: TRBJ1-5
cdr3_length: 14
cdr3_aa: CASSHGTGVQPQHF

v_call: TRBV19
j_call: TRBJ2-5
cdr3_length: 14
cdr3_aa: CASSPDRVQETQYF

v_call: TRBV5-1
j_call: TRBJ1-3
cdr3_length: 15
cdr3_aa: CASSLEGQSGNTIYF

v_call: TRBV19
j_call: TRBJ2-7
cdr3_length: 14
cdr3_aa: CASSQTGSSYEQYF